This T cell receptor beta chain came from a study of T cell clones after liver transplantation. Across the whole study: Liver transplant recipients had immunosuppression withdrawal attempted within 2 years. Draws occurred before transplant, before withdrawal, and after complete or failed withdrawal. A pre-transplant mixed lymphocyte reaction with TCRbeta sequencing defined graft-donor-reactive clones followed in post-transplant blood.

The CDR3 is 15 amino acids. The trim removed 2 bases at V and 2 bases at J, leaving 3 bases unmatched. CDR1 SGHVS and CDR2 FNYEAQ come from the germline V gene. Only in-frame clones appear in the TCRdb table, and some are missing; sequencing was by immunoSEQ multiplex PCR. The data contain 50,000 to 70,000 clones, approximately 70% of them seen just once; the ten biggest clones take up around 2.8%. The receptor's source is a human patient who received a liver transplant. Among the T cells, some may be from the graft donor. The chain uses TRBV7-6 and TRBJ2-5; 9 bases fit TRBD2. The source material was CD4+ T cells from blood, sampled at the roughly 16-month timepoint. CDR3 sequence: CASSLMAGGQETQYF. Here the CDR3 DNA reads TGTGCCAGCAGCTTAATGGCGGGAGGGCAAGAGACCCAGTACTTC.